This is a list of T cell receptor beta chains from one sample in a study of blood T cell repertoires in COVID-19. Measured with immunoSEQ multiplex PCR; TCRdb has only the in-frame clones, and not every one. The repertoire holds about 500,000 clones, with 70% to 90% as singletons. Sample: peripheral blood. These receptors all come from a woman aged 50 to 65 with COVID-19, enrolled during active disease. The CDR3 runs from the conserved cysteine through the conserved F or W. A D gene is named only where the DNA matches it firmly. A clone size is listed for some rows: how often the clone was seen (once, few, many), or a class if it is expanded.

V: TRBV24-1
D: TRBD1
size: -
J: TRBJ2-3
CDR3: CATSDTTGGTDTQYF
DNA: TGTGCCACCAGTGACACGACAGGGGGCACAGATACGCAGTATTTT

V: TRBV12-3/TRBV12-4
D: -
size: -
J: TRBJ1-2
CDR3: CASSFKRNYGYTF
DNA: TGTGCCAGCAGTTTTAAGAGGAACTATGGCTACACCTTC

V: TRBV24-1
D: TRBD2
size: -
J: TRBJ2-5
CDR3: CATSDRGGGETQYF
DNA: TGTGCCACCAGTGATAGAGGCGGGGGAGAGACCCAGTACTTC

V: TRBV9
D: -
size: once
J: TRBJ1-2
CDR3: CASSVEGVYGYTF
DNA: TGTGCCAGCAGCGTAGAAGGGGTTTATGGCTACACCTTC

V: TRBV28
D: TRBD2
size: -
J: TRBJ2-1
CDR3: CASTGGVGYNEQFF
DNA: TGTGCCAGCACCGGGGGGGTCGGCTACAATGAGCAGTTCTTC

V: TRBV25-1
D: TRBD1
size: -
J: TRBJ1-4
CDR3: CASSGFTGVGEKLFF
DNA: TGTGCCAGCAGTGGGTTTACAGGGGTTGGCGAAAAACTGTTTTTT

V: TRBV19
D: -
size: -
J: TRBJ1-5
CDR3: CASQVQGLVYQPQHF
DNA: TGTGCCAGCCAGGTCCAGGGGCTAGTATATCAGCCCCAGCATTTT

V: TRBV2
D: TRBD2
size: -
J: TRBJ2-2
CDR3: CASSFIPGLAAGELFF
DNA: TGTGCCAGCAGTTTTATTCCGGGACTAGCGGCCGGGGAGCTGTTTTTT

V: TRBV5-3
D: -
size: few
J: TRBJ1-2
CDR3: CARSEPAGRTYGYTF
DNA: TGTGCCAGAAGCGAGCCCGCGGGTCGCACATATGGCTACACCTTC

V: TRBV3-1/TRBV3-2
D: -
size: -
J: TRBJ2-6
CDR3: CASSQNAGAGANVLTF
DNA: TGTGCCAGCAGCCAAAACGCCGGGGCTGGGGCCAACGTCCTGACTTTC

V: TRBV6-6
D: -
size: -
J: TRBJ2-7
CDR3: CASSYDEGTHPEQYF
DNA: TGTGCCAGCAGTTACGATGAGGGAACCCACCCCGAGCAGTACTTC

V: TRBV6-5
D: -
size: -
J: TRBJ1-2
CDR3: CASTENSGQGYGYTF
DNA: TGTGCCAGCACCGAGAACTCGGGACAAGGCTATGGCTACACCTTC

V: TRBV9
D: TRBD1
size: -
J: TRBJ2-7
CDR3: CASSPPTGGDEQYF
DNA: TGTGCCAGCAGCCCTCCTACAGGGGGCGACGAGCAGTACTTC

V: TRBV7-2
D: TRBD1
size: -
J: TRBJ2-5
CDR3: CASRDRDRGLSETQYF
DNA: TGTGCCAGCAGGGACCGGGACAGGGGGCTTTCAGAGACCCAGTACTTC

V: TRBV12-3/TRBV12-4
D: -
size: few
J: TRBJ1-4
CDR3: CASSLSGGEKLFF
DNA: TGTGCCAGCAGTTTATCGGGTGGAGAAAAACTGTTTTTT

V: TRBV28
D: -
size: -
J: TRBJ1-2
CDR3: CASSLDSSRGAYGYTF
DNA: TGTGCCAGCAGTTTAGACTCTAGCAGGGGAGCCTATGGCTACACCTTC

V: TRBV7-9
D: -
size: -
J: TRBJ1-1
CDR3: CASSSQAGQGTEAFF
DNA: TGTGCCAGCAGTTCACAGGCCGGGCAGGGCACTGAAGCTTTCTTT

V: TRBV27
D: TRBD1
size: few
J: TRBJ1-2
CDR3: CASSFATGSDGYTF
DNA: TGTGCCAGCAGTTTCGCGACAGGGTCTGATGGCTACACCTTC

V: TRBV6-5
D: -
size: -
J: TRBJ1-1
CDR3: CASSYSGRRVNTEAFF
DNA: TGTGCCAGCAGTTACTCGGGACGGAGGGTCAACACTGAAGCTTTCTTT

V: TRBV3-1/TRBV3-2
D: -
size: -
J: TRBJ1-5
CDR3: CASSQGSGGGNQPQHF
DNA: TGTGCCAGCAGCCAAGGGTCCGGGGGGGGCAATCAGCCCCAGCATTTT

V: TRBV5-4
D: TRBD1
size: -
J: TRBJ1-1
CDR3: CASSRDRGAEAFF
DNA: TGTGCCAGCAGCCGGGACAGGGGGGCCGAAGCTTTCTTT

V: TRBV19
D: -
size: -
J: TRBJ1-2
CDR3: CASSLAGWNYGYTF
DNA: TGTGCCAGTAGTCTGGCGGGATGGAACTATGGCTACACCTTC

V: TRBV28
D: -
size: once
J: TRBJ1-1
CDR3: CASNNLGQGNTEAFF
DNA: TGTGCCAGCAACAACCTGGGGCAGGGGAACACTGAAGCTTTCTTT

V: TRBV5-1
D: TRBD1
size: -
J: TRBJ1-1
CDR3: CASSLSGTATEAFF
DNA: TGCGCCAGCAGCTTGTCCGGGACAGCCACTGAAGCTTTCTTT

V: TRBV2
D: -
size: once
J: TRBJ1-2
CDR3: CASRPAPRGGYTF
DNA: TGTGCCAGCAGGCCAGCCCCGCGGGGTGGCTACACCTTC

V: TRBV19
D: TRBD1
size: once
J: TRBJ2-7
CDR3: CASSPTGGYEQYF
DNA: TGTGCCAGTAGCCCGACAGGGGGCTACGAGCAGTACTTC

V: TRBV5-1
D: -
size: -
J: TRBJ1-1
CDR3: CASSLGASEAFF
DNA: TGCGCCAGCAGCTTGGGGGCTTCTGAAGCTTTCTTT

V: TRBV6-6
D: -
size: -
J: TRBJ1-6
CDR3: CASTVLGSSYNSPLHF
DNA: TGTGCCAGCACCGTTCTAGGGAGCTCCTATAATTCACCCCTCCACTTT

V: TRBV19
D: TRBD1
size: -
J: TRBJ1-1
CDR3: CASTAGGMGEAFF
DNA: TGTGCCAGTACTGCAGGGGGCATGGGTGAAGCTTTCTTT

V: TRBV5-3
D: TRBD1
size: -
J: TRBJ1-5
CDR3: CARIGVGQGTGQPQHF
DNA: TGTGCCAGAATCGGGGTCGGACAGGGGACGGGTCAGCCCCAGCATTTT

V: TRBV3-1/TRBV3-2
D: -
size: once
J: TRBJ2-5
CDR3: CASSPQGRGIEETQYF
DNA: TGTGCCAGCAGCCCACAGGGTAGGGGAATTGAAGAGACCCAGTACTTC

V: TRBV7-3
D: -
size: once
J: TRBJ2-2
CDR3: CASSLTIAGELFF
DNA: TGTGCCAGCAGCTTAACGATAGCCGGGGAGCTGTTTTTT

V: TRBV21-1
D: -
size: -
J: TRBJ1-1
CDR3: CASNPGQSTEAFF
DNA: TGTGCCAGCAACCCAGGGCAGAGCACTGAAGCTTTCTTT

V: TRBV11-2
D: -
size: -
J: TRBJ2-6
CDR3: CASSFPLGQAGWANVLTF
DNA: TGTGCCAGCAGCTTCCCCCTAGGACAGGCGGGATGGGCCAACGTCCTGACTTTC

V: TRBV2
D: -
size: -
J: TRBJ2-7
CDR3: CASSDNRLSLGSYEQYF
DNA: TGTGCCAGCAGTGATAACAGGCTCTCCCTCGGCTCCTACGAGCAGTACTTC

V: TRBV5-4
D: TRBD2
size: -
J: TRBJ2-3
CDR3: CASSPRGSGGPTDTQYF
DNA: TGTGCCAGCAGCCCCCGGGGTAGCGGGGGACCCACAGATACGCAGTATTTT

V: TRBV5-1
D: TRBD1
size: -
J: TRBJ2-7
CDR3: CASTTGTGPSGEQYF
DNA: TGCGCCAGCACCACAGGGACAGGGCCCTCTGGCGAGCAGTACTTC

V: TRBV19
D: -
size: -
J: TRBJ1-3
CDR3: CASSMGKGGNTIYF
DNA: TGTGCCAGTAGCATGGGGAAGGGGGGAAACACCATATATTTT

V: TRBV15
D: -
size: once
J: TRBJ1-1
CDR3: CATSSATGGTEAFF
DNA: TGTGCCACCAGCAGCGCCACGGGGGGGACTGAAGCTTTCTTT

V: TRBV11-2
D: TRBD1
size: -
J: TRBJ2-3
CDR3: CASSKHGTGTGETDTQYF
DNA: TGTGCCAGCAGCAAACACGGAACCGGGACAGGGGAAACAGATACGCAGTATTTT

V: TRBV25-1
D: -
size: -
J: TRBJ2-6
CDR3: CASSALGANVLTF
DNA: TGTGCCAGCAGTGCTCTCGGGGCCAACGTCCTGACTTTC

V: TRBV5-1
D: -
size: -
J: TRBJ1-2
CDR3: CASSFVSGEGYTF
DNA: TGCGCCAGCAGCTTTGTTTCAGGGGAAGGCTACACCTTC

V: TRBV3-1/TRBV3-2
D: TRBD2
size: -
J: TRBJ2-1
CDR3: CASSQGLAGRGEQFF
DNA: TGTGCCAGCAGCCAAGGGCTAGCGGGGAGAGGTGAGCAGTTCTTC

V: TRBV6-5
D: -
size: -
J: TRBJ1-1
CDR3: CASQREGNTEAFF
DNA: TGTGCCTCACAGCGGGAAGGGAATACTGAAGCTTTCTTT

V: TRBV24-1
D: TRBD1
size: -
J: TRBJ2-3
CDR3: CATSDPTGDLFTDTQYF
DNA: TGTGCCACCAGTGACCCTACAGGGGACCTCTTCACAGATACGCAGTATTTT

V: TRBV19
D: TRBD1
size: -
J: TRBJ2-2
CDR3: CASIPRRTGQMNTGELFF
DNA: TGTGCCAGTATCCCCAGGAGAACGGGACAGATGAACACCGGGGAGCTGTTTTTT

V: TRBV7-2
D: TRBD2
size: -
J: TRBJ2-3
CDR3: CASSLLAGLSTDTQYF
DNA: TGTGCCAGCAGTCTACTAGCGGGGCTTAGCACAGATACGCAGTATTTT

V: TRBV20-1
D: -
size: -
J: TRBJ1-2
CDR3: CSASPGDYGYTF
DNA: TGCAGTGCTAGTCCAGGGGACTATGGCTACACCTTC

V: TRBV3-1/TRBV3-2
D: -
size: -
J: TRBJ1-4
CDR3: CASSQERSWSEKLFF
DNA: TGTGCCAGCAGCCAAGAACGTTCTTGGAGTGAAAAACTGTTTTTT

V: TRBV7-6
D: -
size: few
J: TRBJ1-4
CDR3: CASSLAQPREKLFF
DNA: TGTGCCAGCAGCTTAGCACAGCCTCGTGAAAAACTGTTTTTT

V: TRBV24-1
D: -
size: few
J: TRBJ1-1
CDR3: CATSDQTGSEAFF
DNA: TGTGCCACCAGTGACCAGACAGGATCTGAAGCTTTCTTT

V: TRBV6-5
D: -
size: -
J: TRBJ1-1
CDR3: CASSPPGSMNTEAFF
DNA: TGTGCCAGCAGCCCACCGGGGAGCATGAACACTGAAGCTTTCTTT

V: TRBV24-1
D: TRBD1
size: -
J: TRBJ2-2
CDR3: CATSDLGTGTTGELFF
DNA: TGTGCCACCAGTGACCTGGGGACAGGGACCACCGGGGAGCTGTTTTTT

V: TRBV11-2
D: -
size: -
J: TRBJ1-1
CDR3: CASSEVEAFF
DNA: TGTGCCAGCAGCGAGGTGGAAGCTTTCTTT

V: TRBV6-1
D: -
size: -
J: TRBJ1-1
CDR3: CASSEARVVNTEAFF
DNA: TGTGCCAGCAGTGAAGCTCGGGTCGTGAACACTGAAGCTTTCTTT

V: TRBV20-1
D: TRBD1
size: -
J: TRBJ1-5
CDR3: CSASISGTGGNQPQHF
DNA: TGCAGTGCTAGTATATCAGGGACAGGTGGCAATCAGCCCCAGCATTTT

V: TRBV24-1
D: -
size: -
J: TRBJ2-6
CDR3: CATGPTGANVLTF
DNA: TGTGCCACGGGCCCTACTGGGGCCAACGTCCTGACTTTC

V: TRBV2
D: -
size: -
J: TRBJ1-5
CDR3: CASSEGTGGQPQHF
DNA: TGTGCCAGCAGTGAAGGAACAGGTGGTCAGCCCCAGCATTTT

V: TRBV6-6
D: -
size: once
J: TRBJ1-3
CDR3: CASRSPGFGGNTIYF
DNA: TGTGCCAGCAGGTCCCCAGGGTTCGGTGGAAACACCATATATTTT

V: TRBV9
D: TRBD2
size: -
J: TRBJ2-1
CDR3: CASSVESGTSGYNEQFF
DNA: TGTGCCAGCAGCGTAGAATCCGGGACTAGCGGCTACAATGAGCAGTTCTTC